Presented here are 10 T cell receptor beta chains from one specimen sequenced in a study of spatial heterogeneity in lung cancer. Study observations and caveats: Mutation counts in tumors were tracked by counts of expanded intratumoral alpha and beta TCRs.

TCRdb re-derived calls from the 5' RACE reads in MiXCR, one entry per CDR3 protein. The table lists approximately 17,000 distinct CDR3 sequences, approximately 8.3% of them singletons, with more than 20% in the top ten. Time point of the sample: sample taken at primary tumor resection. No cognate antigen is known for these TCRs. The sample was lung tumor tissue, taken at surgery. Receptor source: a male donor with early-stage non-small cell lung cancer.

The V gene is TRBV9, the J gene TRBJ2-1; D is possibly TRBD1 or TRBD2 (6 bases each). The CDR3 sequence is 15 residues long. In germline, CDR1 is SGDLS, CDR2 YYNGEE. Deletions cut 1 base from V and 4 bases from J, with 12 bases between. CDR3 DNA sequence: TGTGCCAGCAGCGTATCGGGGGCCACTTACAATGAGCAGTTCTTC. It translates to CASSVSGATYNEQFF.

In its sample, this clonotype was seen many times. The chain uses TRBV7-9 and TRBJ2-1; no definite D call. The V end was cut by 4 bases, the J end by 5 bases, with 9 bases between. The V gene's germline CDR1 is SEHNR and CDR2 FQNEAQ (reference sequence). CDR3 length equals 13 residues. The CDR3 DNA reads TGTGCCAGCAGCTCCCGACGGAACAATGAGCAGTTCTTC. Amino acids: CASSSRRNNEQFF.

With regard to this clonotype: The junction departs from germline at one end; a sequencing error may be responsible. The V gene is TRBV7-2, the J gene TRBJ1-5; D remains unclear. Germline loops: CDR1 SGHTA, CDR2 FQGNSA. The CDR3 covers 17 residues. CDR3 nucleotides: TGTGCCAGCAGTTTAGGAGCAGGATTGGCGAGCAATCAGCCCCAGCATTTT. Translated, it gives CASSLGAGLASNQPQHF.

This clonotype was recorded many times. The chain couples TRBV6-6 to TRBJ1-2; the D is unclear. Trimming removed 5 bases at V and 2 bases at J, with 12 bases between. Germline V gene sequence: CDR1 MNHNY, CDR2 SVGAGI (reference sequence). CDR3 size: 14 residues. CDR3 nucleotides: TGTGCCAGCAGTCTATCTGGAAGCAACTATGGCTACACCTTC. Its protein product is CASSLSGSNYGYTF.

This clonotype was seen ten or more times. This chain links TRBV6-2 or TRBV6-3 with TRBJ1-1; D is uncertain. Trimming pared 6 bases from V and 0 bases from J, leaving 17 bases between. The CDR3 sequence is 16 residues long. The germline V gene encodes CDR1 MNHEY and CDR2 SVGEGT. DNA for the CDR3: TGTGCCAGCAGCCCGAGTTGGCCCAACATGAACACTGAAGCTTTCTTT. Encoded protein: CASSPSWPNMNTEAFF.

Comments on this clonotype: Given a much more abundant clone one base away, this may be a read error. The chain uses TRBV20-1 and TRBJ1-1; no definite D call. Per the germline V gene, CDR1 is DFQATT and CDR2 is SNEGSKA (reference sequence). The CDR3 runs 13 residues. The V end was cut by 6 bases, the J end by 0 bases, with 11 bases between. The CDR3 loop is CSASAQMNTEAFF. The CDR3 region has the DNA TGCAGTGCATCGGCACAGATGAACACTGAAGCTTTCTTT.

This clonotype was found many times. The chain has TRBV4-2 and TRBJ2-3; 9 nucleotides match TRBD2. Per the germline V gene, CDR1 is LGHNA and CDR2 is YNFKEQ. V shed 0 bases and J 4 bases; nucleotides not matched to a gene: 8. This CDR3 spans 17 amino acids. In DNA form, the CDR3 reads TGTGCCAGCAGCCAAGATGGAGGCGGGGGGGCCGCAGATACGCAGTATTTT. Translated, it gives CASSQDGGGGAADTQYF.

This clonotype is medium-sized in the sample. The chain uses TRBV19 and TRBJ1-5; 7 bases are a match to TRBD1. The germline V gene has CDR1 LNHDA and CDR2 SQIVND (reference sequence). The CDR3 is made up of 15 amino acids. With 5 bases clipped from V and 4 bases from J, the junction kept 8 bases outside the gene matches. CDR3 bases: TGTGCCAGTAGTCCCCAGAAGACAGGGAATCAGCCCCAGCATTTT. Protein: CASSPQKTGNQPQHF.

This clonotype appeared many times. The chain recombines TRBV18 with TRBJ2-3; D remains unclear. The CDR3 runs to 11 residues. CDR1 is KGHSH and CDR2 is LQKENI in the germline V gene. Trimming stripped 5 bases from V and 2 bases from J, with 2 bases between. The CDR3 DNA follows: TGTGCCAGCTCAGCCACAGATACGCAGTATTTT. Amino acids: CASSATDTQYF. The full variable domain, in which reference TRBV18 and TRBJ2-3 provide the parts outside the CDR3, is NAGVMQNPRHLVRRRGQEARLRCSPMKGHSHVYWYRQLPEEGLKFMVYLQKENIIDESGMPKERFSAEFPKEGPSILRIQQVVRGDSAAYFCASSATDTQYFGPGTRLTVL.

This clonotype occurred many times. This chain connects TRBV29-1 to TRBJ1-5, with TRBD1 matching over 8 bases. The CDR3 sequence is 12 residues long. Germline CDR1 SQVTM, CDR2 ANQGSEA. Trimming removed 7 bases from V and 6 bases from J; junction bases left unmatched: 5. CDR3 loop: CSATGVGQPQHF. CDR3 bases: TGCAGCGCGACAGGGGTTGGTCAGCCCCAGCATTTT.